This TCR beta chain was documented in a study of early stage breast cancer tumors. Study-wide points: In about 90% of the 16 patients, blood comparison separated tumor from normal breast. Compared with adjacent normal breast tissue, tumors showed 2 to 2.5-fold greater T cell density and higher clonality.

On this clone itself: What it binds is unknown.

Blood replicates held 0.5 ug DNA, tumor or normal breast approximately 1.5 ug, two each. TCRdb's copy holds only in-frame clones and misses some; the assay was immunoSEQ multiplex PCR. The sample has 25,000 to 35,000 clones, less than 85% seen once. Sequencing was carried out using blood. The TCR originated in a person aged 55 to 70 with breast cancer.

The CDR3 nucleotides are TGTGCTAGTGGTTTGGTACGGGTCGGTCCCAATGAGCAGTTCTTC. The encoded protein is CASGLVRVGPNEQFF. The chain employs TRBV12-5 and TRBJ2-1; D remains ambiguous. Trimming stripped 0 bases from V and 6 bases from J, with 12 bases between. CDR1 and CDR2 from the germline V gene are LGHNT and FRNRAP. The CDR3 is 15 amino acids.